Listed here are 8 T cell receptor beta chains from one sample, sequenced in a study of OX40 agonist ivuxolimab in advanced cancers. Repertoires were generated with immunoSEQ multiplex PCR, while TCRdb's copy carries only in-frame clones and drops some. This table has 9,500 to 14,000 clones, around 84% appearing once. The sample here was CD4+ or CD8+ T cells sorted from blood, taken in a trial of the OX40 agonist ivuxolimab. These receptors came from an adult with an advanced solid tumor such as melanoma, head and neck, liver or kidney cancer.

In its sample, this clone was seen a few times. This sequence joins TRBV27 and TRBJ2-7; D call uncertain. The length of the CDR3 is 14 residues. The V gene's germline CDR1 is MNHEY and CDR2 SMNVEV (reference sequence). V lost 0 bases to trimming and J lost 4 bases, with 10 bases between them. Here the CDR3 reads CASSLSFGPYEQYF. CDR3 DNA sequence: TGTGCCAGCAGTTTATCGTTTGGGCCGTACGAGCAGTACTTC.

The J gene is TRBJ2-1, the V gene TRBV11-2; a possible D gene is TRBD1 (6 bases). The V end was cut by 4 bases, the J end by 10 bases, with 8 bases between. The CDR3 is 11 amino acids. Germline V gene lookup returns CDR1 SGHAT and CDR2 FQNNGV. Here the CDR3 DNA reads TGTGCCAGCAGCTATACAGGGGAGCAGTTCTTC. Translated: CASSYTGEQFF. Based on the CDR3 plus reference TRBV11-2 and TRBJ2-1, the full variable domain is EAGVAQSPRYKIIEKRQSVAFWCNPISGHATLYWYQQILGQGPKLLIQFQNNGVVDDSQLPKDRFSAERLKGVDSTLKIQPAKLEDSAVYLCASSYTGEQFFGPGTRLTVL.

The chain employs TRBV5-1 and TRBJ2-1; 8 positions agree with TRBD2. CDR1 is SGHRS, CDR2 YFSETQ, per germline. J lost 4 bases, V lost 6 bases, and 9 bases had no gene match. The CDR3 has 15 amino acids. CDR3 coding DNA: TGCGCCAGCACTCTGGGGACTAGTCTTTACAATGAGCAGTTCTTC. It specifies CASTLGTSLYNEQFF.

This clone has just one count. The chain links TRBV19 to TRBJ2-3; D remains unclear. Germline assignment: CDR1 LNHDA and CDR2 SQIVND (reference sequence). The CDR3 totals 13 residues. Trimming pared 5 bases from V and 6 bases from J, leaving 12 bases between. The CDR3 reads CASSPSKRDTQYF. CDR3 bases: TGTGCCAGTAGTCCCTCAAAACGGGATACGCAGTATTTT.

This rearrangement joins TRBV27 to TRBJ1-5, with D possibly being TRBD1 (5 bases). The CDR3 spans 15 residues. The germline V gene has CDR1 MNHEY and CDR2 SMNVEV (reference sequence). Trimming took off 5 bases at V and 4 bases at J, with 15 bases between the two ends. CDR3 loop: CASSPGLEPNQPQHF. CDR3 coding DNA: TGTGCCAGCAGTCCGGGACTGGAGCCTAATCAGCCCCAGCATTTT.

The chain joins TRBV5-1 to TRBJ2-3; TRBD1 aligns across 7 bases. Germline CDR1 is SGHRS and CDR2 is YFSETQ. J was trimmed by 2 bases and V by 3 bases; bases with no gene match: 3. The CDR3 extends over 14 amino acids. CDR3 sequence reads: CASSSTGLTDTQYF. For the CDR3, the DNA is TGCGCCAGCAGCTCGACAGGGCTCACAGATACGCAGTATTTT. The whole variable domain, filled in from reference TRBV5-1 and TRBJ2-3, reads KAGVTQTPRYLIKTRGQQVTLSCSPISGHRSVSWYQQTPGQGLQFLFEYFSETQRNKGNFPGRFSGRQFSNSRSEMNVSTLELGDSALYLCASSSTGLTDTQYFGPGTRLTVL.

The gene calls are TRBV4-1 and TRBJ2-5, with TRBD2 identical over 14 bases. CDR3 length: 17 residues. V lost 4 bases to trimming and J lost 3 bases; unmatched junction nucleotides: 7. The germline V gene has CDR1 MGHRA and CDR2 YSYEKL. CDR3 DNA sequence: TGCGCCAGCAGCCTCTTTGTGACTAGCGGGGGGGAAGAGACCCAGTACTTC. Translation gives CASSLFVTSGGEETQYF.

In DNA, the CDR3 is TGTGCCAGCAGCTTAAAGACAACACCACAAGAGACCCAGTACTTC. Amino acid sequence: CASSLKTTPQETQYF. The rearrangement uses TRBV5-6 and TRBJ2-5; D unclear. This CDR3 has 15 amino acids. The V gene lost 2 bases and the J gene lost 2 bases, with 13 bases spanning the gap. Germline CDR1 and CDR2: SGHDT and YYEEEE.